This TCR beta chain was recorded in a study of breast tumors, draining lymph nodes, adjacent tissues. This clonotype was seen ten or more times. The antigen remains unidentified. General study results and limits: That most tumor T cells come from lymph nodes remained unproven. Compared with lymph nodes, tumors were less diverse; compared with nontumor tissue, more. Luminal-like breast cancer showed significantly higher tumor–nontumor repertoire similarity than basal-like.

This CDR3 is built from 15 residues. The germline gives CDR1 SGHDN, CDR2 FVKESK. The germline V and J ends were trimmed by 0 bases and 5 bases, with 13 bases remaining between them. TCRdb independently ran MiXCR on the multiplex PCR reads; one entry per CDR3 protein. The profile covers about 66,000 distinct CDR3 sequences, with roughly two fifths appearing a single time and approximately 8.7% taken by the ten largest. This sequence was found in a female donor with breast cancer. Some clones in this sample may be carry-over from other donors' samples. Sequencing used breast tumor tissue. The chain is built from TRBV14 and TRBJ2-5; D unclear. The CDR3 sequence is CASSQDGQSRETQYF. The CDR3 DNA reads as TGTGCCAGCAGCCAAGATGGGCAGTCAAGGGAGACCCAGTACTTC.